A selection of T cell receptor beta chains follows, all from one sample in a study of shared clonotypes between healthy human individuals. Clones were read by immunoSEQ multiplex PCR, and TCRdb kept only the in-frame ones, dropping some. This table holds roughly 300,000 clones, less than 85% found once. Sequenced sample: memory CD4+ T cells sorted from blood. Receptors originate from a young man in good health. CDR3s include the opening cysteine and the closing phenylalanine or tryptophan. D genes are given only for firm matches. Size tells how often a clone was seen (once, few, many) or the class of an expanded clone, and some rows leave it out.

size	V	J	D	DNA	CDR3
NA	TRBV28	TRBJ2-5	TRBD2	TGTGCCAGCAGTTCCCACGTAGCGGGACCGGGGAGGGAGACCCAGTACTTC	CASSSHVAGPGRETQYF
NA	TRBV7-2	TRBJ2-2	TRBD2	TGTGCCAGCAGCTATTATAGCGGGAGTGGAACCGGGGAGCTGTTTTTT	CASSYYSGSGTGELFF
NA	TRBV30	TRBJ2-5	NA	TGTGCCTGCAAGATGCGGGGTCTGGAGACCCAGTACTTC	CACKMRGLETQYF
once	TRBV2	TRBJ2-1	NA	TGTGCCACCCTGGCGCTCGCGCTTAGCTCCTACAATGAGCAGTTCTTC	CATLALALSSYNEQFF
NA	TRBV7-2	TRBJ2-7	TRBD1	TGTGCCAGCAGCTTTTCGGGACAGGATACCTACGAGCAGTACTTC	CASSFSGQDTYEQYF
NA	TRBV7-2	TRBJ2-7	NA	TGTGCCAGCAGCTTCCCGGGTGTCGAGCAGTACTTC	CASSFPGVEQYF
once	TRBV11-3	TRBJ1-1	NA	TGTGCCAGCAGCTCCCGGACGAACACTGAAGCTTTCTTT	CASSSRTNTEAFF
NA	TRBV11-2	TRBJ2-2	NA	TGTGCCAGCAGCTTTTTCAGTCGCAGGGTGACCGGGGAGCTGTTTTTT	CASSFFSRRVTGELFF
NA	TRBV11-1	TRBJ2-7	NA	TGTGCCAGCAGCTTGAGCCAAAGCTCCTACGAGCAGTACTTC	CASSLSQSSYEQYF
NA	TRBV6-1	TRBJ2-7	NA	TGTGCCAGCAGCAAAACCAGACGGGGTGGGGGCGAGCAGTACTTC	CASSKTRRGGGEQYF
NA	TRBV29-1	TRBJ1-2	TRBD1	TGCAGCGTTGACTCGACAGGGAGTGGCTACACCTTC	CSVDSTGSGYTF
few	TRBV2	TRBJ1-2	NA	TGTGCCAGCAGTAACCACAGGGTCCGGGGAGGTGGCTACACCTTC	CASSNHRVRGGGYTF
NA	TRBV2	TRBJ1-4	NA	TGTGCCAGCAGTGAGTCGGATGAAAAACTGTTTTTT	CASSESDEKLFF
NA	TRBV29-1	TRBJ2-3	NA	TGCAGCCTCAGGGGGGCTAGCGGAGGGGGGACAGATACGCAGTATTTT	CSLRGASGGGTDTQYF
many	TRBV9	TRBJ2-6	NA	TGTGCCAGCAGCGTGGACAGTGATTACTCTGGGGCCAACGTCCTGACTTTC	CASSVDSDYSGANVLTF
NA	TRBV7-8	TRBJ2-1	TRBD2	TGTGCCAGCAGCGCGGGACTAGCGGGAGGCCCCTACAATGAGCAGTTCTTC	CASSAGLAGGPYNEQFF
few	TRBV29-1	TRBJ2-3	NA	TGCAGCGTTACCGATGGCACAGATACGCAGTATTTT	CSVTDGTDTQYF
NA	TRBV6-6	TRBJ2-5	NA	TGTGCCAGCAACCCACAGAAGACAGGACAAGAGACCCAGTACTTC	CASNPQKTGQETQYF
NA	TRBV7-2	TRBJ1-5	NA	TGTGCCAGCAGCTTAGTATCCAGTCAGCCCCAGCATTTT	CASSLVSSQPQHF
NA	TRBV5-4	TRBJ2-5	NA	TGTGCCAGCAGCTCGGTTAACTCTCGGGAGACCCAGTACTTC	CASSSVNSRETQYF
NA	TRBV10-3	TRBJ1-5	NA	TGTGCCATCAGTCGAGACGTAAATCAGCCCCAGCATTTT	CAISRDVNQPQHF
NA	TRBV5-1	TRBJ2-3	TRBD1	TGCGCCAGCAGCTTGCTACAGGGGGGCACAGATACGCAGTATTTT	CASSLLQGGTDTQYF
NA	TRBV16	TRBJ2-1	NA	TGTGCCAGCAGCCAATTGAGTGCGGGCTCCTACAATGAGCAGTTCTTC	CASSQLSAGSYNEQFF
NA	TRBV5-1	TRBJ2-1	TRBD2	TGCGCCAGCAGCTTGGAACGCGGGAGTACCTACAATGAGCAGTTCTTC	CASSLERGSTYNEQFF
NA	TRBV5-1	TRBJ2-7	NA	TGCGCCAGCAGCCCGAACACCCCCCTGAGCGAGCAGTACTTC	CASSPNTPLSEQYF
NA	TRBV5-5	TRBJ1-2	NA	TGTGCCAGCAGCTTGTGGCGGCAGGAAGGTGGTGGCTACACCTTC	CASSLWRQEGGGYTF
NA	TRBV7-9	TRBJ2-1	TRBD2	TGTGCCAGCAGCGGACTAGCGGGAGATTCGGATGAGCAGTTCTTC	CASSGLAGDSDEQFF
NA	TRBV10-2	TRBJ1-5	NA	TGCGCCAGCAGCGATAGCAATCAGCCCCAGCATTTT	CASSDSNQPQHF
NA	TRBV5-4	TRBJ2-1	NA	TGTGCCAGCAGTGGGGGGGGACAGAACTCCTACAATGAGCAGTTCTTC	CASSGGGQNSYNEQFF
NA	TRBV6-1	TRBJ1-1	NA	TGTGCCAGCAGTGAAATCCGGTCCATGAACACTGAAGCTTTCTTT	CASSEIRSMNTEAFF
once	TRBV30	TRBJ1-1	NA	TGTGCCTGGAGCGGGTTGCGGAACACTGAAGCTTTCTTT	CAWSGLRNTEAFF
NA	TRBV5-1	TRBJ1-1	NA	TGCGCCAGCAGCTTGGAGCCGACAATGAACACTGAAGCTTTCTTT	CASSLEPTMNTEAFF
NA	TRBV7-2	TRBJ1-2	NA	TGTGCCAGCAGCGACCTTAACTATGGCTACACCTTC	CASSDLNYGYTF
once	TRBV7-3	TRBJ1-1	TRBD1	TGTGCCAGCAGCCAGTCAGGGGGCATGATGAACACTGAAGCTTTCTTT	CASSQSGGMMNTEAFF
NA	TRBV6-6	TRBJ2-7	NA	TGTGCCAGCAGTTACTCCACTAGTCTGATGGAGCAGTACTTC	CASSYSTSLMEQYF
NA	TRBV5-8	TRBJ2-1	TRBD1	TGTGCCAGCAGCTTGCGACAGGGGTGGAATGAGCAGTTCTTC	CASSLRQGWNEQFF
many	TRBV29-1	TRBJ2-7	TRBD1	TGCAGCGCGGACAGGGGAGGCGAGCAGTACTTC	CSADRGGEQYF
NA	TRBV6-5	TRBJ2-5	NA	TGTGCCAGTTCGGGGGGGGCAGGGGGCTTCGAGACCCAGTACTTC	CASSGGAGGFETQYF
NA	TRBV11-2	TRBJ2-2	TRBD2	TGTGCCAGCAGCCCCCCGCCGGGAGGAAGGGGTACCGGGGAGCTGTTTTTT	CASSPPPGGRGTGELFF
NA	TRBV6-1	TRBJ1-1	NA	TGTGCCAGCAGTGGAGGGGAGAACACTGAAGCTTTCTTT	CASSGGENTEAFF
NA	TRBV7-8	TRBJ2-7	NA	TGTGCCAGCAGCTTTCCGCGGATTCCCTACGAGCAGTACTTC	CASSFPRIPYEQYF
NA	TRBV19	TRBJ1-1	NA	TGTGCCAGTAGTATCTTCTCCGGGGGGCAGATGAACACTGAAGCTTTCTTT	CASSIFSGGQMNTEAFF
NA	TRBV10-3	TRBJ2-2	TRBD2	TGTGCCATCAGTGAGGGGACTAGCGGGAACACCGGGGAGCTGTTTTTT	CAISEGTSGNTGELFF
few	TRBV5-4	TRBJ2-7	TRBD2	TGTGCCAGCAGCCGATTACTAGCGGGTTCGGCCTACGAGCAGTACTTC	CASSRLLAGSAYEQYF
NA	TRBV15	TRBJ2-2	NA	TGTGCCACCAGCAGAAGTATACCGGGGATACAAAACACCGGGGAGCTGTTTTTT	CATSRSIPGIQNTGELFF
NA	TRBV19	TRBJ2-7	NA	TGTGCCAGTAGTAGCAGGGAAGGCGTATACGAGCAGTACTTC	CASSSREGVYEQYF
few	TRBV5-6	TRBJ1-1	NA	TGTGCCAGCAGCTTGTATCTAGGTACCATGAACACTGAAGCTTTCTTT	CASSLYLGTMNTEAFF
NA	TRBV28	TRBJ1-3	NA	TGTGCCAGCCTTTCCCCGGGGGCGGGCGGAAACACCATATATTTT	CASLSPGAGGNTIYF
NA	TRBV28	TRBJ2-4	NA	TGTGCCAGCAGCAATCAACTGGCAGCCTTAGCCAAAAACATTCAGTACTTC	CASSNQLAALAKNIQYF
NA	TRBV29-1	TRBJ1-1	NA	TGCAGCGCAGGCTTTATGAACACTGAAGCTTTCTTT	CSAGFMNTEAFF
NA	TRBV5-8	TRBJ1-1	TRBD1	TGTGCCAGCAGCTTGGTCGGCCGGACAGGTAGGGGCACTGAAGCTTTCTTT	CASSLVGRTGRGTEAFF
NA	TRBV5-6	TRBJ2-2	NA	TGTGCCAGCAGCCCTATTTGGGGGGAGCTGTTTTTT	CASSPIWGELFF
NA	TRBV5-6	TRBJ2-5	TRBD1	TGTGCCAGCAGGCGACAGGGTGAGACCCAGTACTTC	CASRRQGETQYF